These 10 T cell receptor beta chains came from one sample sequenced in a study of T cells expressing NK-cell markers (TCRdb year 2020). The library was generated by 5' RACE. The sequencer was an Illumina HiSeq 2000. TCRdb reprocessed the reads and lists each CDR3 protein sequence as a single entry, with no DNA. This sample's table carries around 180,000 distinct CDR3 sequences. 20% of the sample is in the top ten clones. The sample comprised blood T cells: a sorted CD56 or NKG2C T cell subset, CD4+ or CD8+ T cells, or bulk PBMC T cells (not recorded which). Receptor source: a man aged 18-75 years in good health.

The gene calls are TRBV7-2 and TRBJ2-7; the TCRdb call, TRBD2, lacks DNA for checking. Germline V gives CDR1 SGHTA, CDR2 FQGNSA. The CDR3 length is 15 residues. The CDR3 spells CASTPDSGGAYEQYF.

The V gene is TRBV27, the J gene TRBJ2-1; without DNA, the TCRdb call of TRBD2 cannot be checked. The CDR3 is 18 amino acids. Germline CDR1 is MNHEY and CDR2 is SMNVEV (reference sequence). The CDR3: CASSSPGSGGPPYNEQFF.

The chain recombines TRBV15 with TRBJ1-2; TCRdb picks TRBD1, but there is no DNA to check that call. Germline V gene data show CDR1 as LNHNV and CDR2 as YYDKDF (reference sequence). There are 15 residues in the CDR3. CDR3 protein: CATSADRGGGYGYTF.

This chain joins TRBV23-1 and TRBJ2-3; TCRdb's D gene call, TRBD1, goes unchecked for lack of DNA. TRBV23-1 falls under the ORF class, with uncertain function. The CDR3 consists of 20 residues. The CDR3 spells CASSQWLTGATSTSADTQYF.

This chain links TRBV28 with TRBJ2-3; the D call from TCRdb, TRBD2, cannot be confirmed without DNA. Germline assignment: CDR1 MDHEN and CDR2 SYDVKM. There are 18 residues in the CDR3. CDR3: CASSSTTSGGADLDTQYF.

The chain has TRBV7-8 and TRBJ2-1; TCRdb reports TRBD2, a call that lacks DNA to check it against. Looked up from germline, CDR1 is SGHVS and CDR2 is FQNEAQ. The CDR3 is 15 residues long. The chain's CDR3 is CASSFGTSSNNEQFF.

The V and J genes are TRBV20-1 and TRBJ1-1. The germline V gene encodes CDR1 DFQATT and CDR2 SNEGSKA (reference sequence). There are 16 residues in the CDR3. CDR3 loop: CSARNKNSRYGTEAFF.

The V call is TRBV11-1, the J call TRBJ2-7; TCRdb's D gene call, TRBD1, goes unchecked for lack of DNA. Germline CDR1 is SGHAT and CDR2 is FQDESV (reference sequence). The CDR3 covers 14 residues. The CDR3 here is CASSHGGSSYEQYF. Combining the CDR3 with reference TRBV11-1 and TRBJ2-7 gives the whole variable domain EAEVAQSPRYKITEKSQAVAFWCDPISGHATLYWYRQILGQGPELLVQFQDESVVDDSQLPKDRFSAERLKGVDSTLKIQPAELGDSAMYLCASSHGGSSYEQYFGPGTRLTVT.

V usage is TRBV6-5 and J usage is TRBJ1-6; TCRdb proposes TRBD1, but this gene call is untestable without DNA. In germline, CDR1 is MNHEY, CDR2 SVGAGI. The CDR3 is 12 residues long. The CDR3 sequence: CASSPGFIPLHF.

Here the CDR3 reads CASSLLAGPNEQFF. The chain couples TRBV2 to TRBJ2-1; the TCRdb D gene call, TRBD2, has no DNA to confirm it. Germline lookup yields CDR1 SNHLY and CDR2 FYNNEI. The CDR3 has 14 residues.